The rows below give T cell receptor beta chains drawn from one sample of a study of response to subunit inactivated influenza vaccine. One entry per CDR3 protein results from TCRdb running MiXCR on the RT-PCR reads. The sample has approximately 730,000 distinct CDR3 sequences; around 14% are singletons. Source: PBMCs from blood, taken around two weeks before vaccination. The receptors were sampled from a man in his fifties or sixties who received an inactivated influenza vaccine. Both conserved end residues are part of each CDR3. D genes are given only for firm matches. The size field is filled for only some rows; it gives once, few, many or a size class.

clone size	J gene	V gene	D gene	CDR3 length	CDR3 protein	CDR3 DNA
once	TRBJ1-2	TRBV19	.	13	CARGPGLDYCYTF	TGTGCCAGGGGCCCCGGGCTAGACTACTGCTACACCTTC
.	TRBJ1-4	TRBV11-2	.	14	CASSTGGINEKLFF	TGTGCCAGCAGCACCGGTGGGATTAATGAAAAACTGTTTTTT
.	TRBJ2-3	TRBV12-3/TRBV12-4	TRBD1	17	CASSIRTGGTDTDTQYF	TGTGCCAGCAGTATCCGGACAGGGGGCACCGACACAGATACGCAGTATTTT
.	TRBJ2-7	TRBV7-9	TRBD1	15	CASSLGQGSSDEQYF	TGTGCCAGCAGCCTGGGACAGGGCTCTTCGGACGAGCAGTACTTC
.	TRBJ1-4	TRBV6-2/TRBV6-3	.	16	CASSYDPEATNEKLFF	TGTGCCAGCAGTTACGACCCAGAGGCAACTAATGAAAAACTGTTTTTT
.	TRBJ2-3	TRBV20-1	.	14	CSASRHTNTDTQYF	TGCAGTGCTAGTAGACACACAAACACAGATACGCAGTATTTT
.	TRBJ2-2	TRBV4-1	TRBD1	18	CASSQGTGRMANTGELFF	TGCGCCAGCAGCCAAGGGACAGGGCGTATGGCGAACACCGGGGAGCTGTTTTTT
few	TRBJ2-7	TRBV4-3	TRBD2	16	CASSQEPGGSSYEQYF	TGCGCCAGCAGCCAAGAGCCGGGAGGTAGCTCCTACGAGCAGTACTTC
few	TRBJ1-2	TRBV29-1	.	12	CSGKDSGYGYTF	TGCAGCGGAAAAGACAGTGGATATGGCTACACCTTC
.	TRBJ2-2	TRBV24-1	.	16	CATSDLSPAGGGELFF	TGTGCCACCAGTGATTTGTCACCCGCAGGTGGTGGGGAGCTGTTTTTT
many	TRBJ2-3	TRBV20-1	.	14	CSATTETRTDTQYF	TGCAGTGCTACGACAGAGACACGCACAGATACGCAGTATTTT
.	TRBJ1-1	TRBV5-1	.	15	CASKTTGDLNTEAFF	TGCGCCAGCAAGACGACAGGAGATCTGAACACTGAAGCTTTCTTT
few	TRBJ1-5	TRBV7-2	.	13	CASSYSGGWPQHF	TGTGCCAGCAGCTACTCCGGGGGTTGGCCCCAGCATTTT
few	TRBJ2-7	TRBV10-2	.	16	CASSESNRVGTYEQYF	TGCGCCAGCAGTGAGTCTAACCGGGTAGGGACCTACGAGCAGTACTTC
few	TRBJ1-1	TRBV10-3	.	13	CAISESGQPVDFF	TGTGCCATCAGTGAGTCCGGACAGCCGGTTGATTTCTTT
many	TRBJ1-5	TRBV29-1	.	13	CSVEENQNQPQHF	TGCAGCGTTGAGGAGAACCAGAATCAGCCCCAGCATTTT
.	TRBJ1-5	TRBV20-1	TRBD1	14	CSAPRTGRNQPQHF	TGCAGTGCGCCCCGGACAGGGCGCAATCAGCCCCAGCATTTT
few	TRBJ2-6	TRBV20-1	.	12	CSAISEANVLTF	TGCAGTGCTATATCTGAGGCCAACGTCCTGACTTTC
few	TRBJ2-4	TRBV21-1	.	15	CASRQGLLAKNIQYF	TGTGCCAGCAGACAGGGACTTCTAGCCAAAAACATTCAGTACTTC
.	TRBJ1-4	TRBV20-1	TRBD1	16	CSARGSRQGINEKLFF	TGCAGTGCTAGAGGGTCCCGACAGGGGATAAATGAAAAACTGTTTTTT
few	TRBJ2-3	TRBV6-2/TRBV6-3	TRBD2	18	CASSYGLAGGLGTDTQYF	TGTGCCAGCAGTTACGGACTAGCGGGGGGGCTGGGCACAGATACGCAGTATTTT
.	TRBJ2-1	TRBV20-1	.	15	CSARLGQGPGTRQFF	TGCAGTGCTAGATTGGGTCAGGGCCCAGGGACGAGGCAGTTCTTC
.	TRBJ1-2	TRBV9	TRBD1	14	CASSVEGAGFGYTF	TGTGCCAGCAGCGTAGAGGGGGCCGGATTTGGCTACACCTTC
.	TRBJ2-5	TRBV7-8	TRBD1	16	CASSLGALTGQETQYF	TGTGCCAGCAGCTTAGGGGCCCTGACAGGGCAAGAGACCCAGTACTTC
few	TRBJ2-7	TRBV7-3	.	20	CASSFIRWLLALRFPYEQYF	TGTGCCAGCAGCTTCATACGGTGGCTGCTAGCTCTTAGGTTTCCCTACGAGCAGTACTTC
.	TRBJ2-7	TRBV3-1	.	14	CASSQDHLGDVKYF	TGTGCCAGCAGCCAAGATCATTTAGGAGACGTCAAGTACTTC
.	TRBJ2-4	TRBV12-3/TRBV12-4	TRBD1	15	CASSLRGLGLNIQYF	TGTGCCAGCAGTCTCAGGGGGCTGGGATTGAACATTCAGTACTTC
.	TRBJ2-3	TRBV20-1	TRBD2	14	CSAPEGTSRNTQYF	TGCAGTGCCCCAGAGGGGACTAGCCGGAATACGCAGTATTTT
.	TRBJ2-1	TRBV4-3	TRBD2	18	CASSQDSGTSGVYNEQFF	TGCGCCAGCAGCCAAGATTCCGGGACTAGCGGAGTTTACAATGAGCAGTTCTTC
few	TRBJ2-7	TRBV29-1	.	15	CSVEGADGDTYEQYF	TGCAGCGTTGAAGGTGCCGATGGAGACACCTACGAGCAGTACTTC
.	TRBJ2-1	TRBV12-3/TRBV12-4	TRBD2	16	CASSLDRAGGGNEQFF	TGTGCCAGCAGTTTAGATCGAGCGGGGGGAGGAAATGAGCAGTTCTTC
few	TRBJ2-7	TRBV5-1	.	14	CASSNLAKTYEQYF	TGCGCCAGCAGCAACCTAGCGAAGACCTACGAGCAGTACTTC
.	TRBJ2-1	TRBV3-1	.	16	CASSQPSSTRYNEQFF	TGTGCCAGCAGCCAACCCTCATCCACCCGCTACAATGAGCAGTTCTTC
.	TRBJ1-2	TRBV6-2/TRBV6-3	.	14	CASSYDWGQYGYTF	TGTGCCAGCAGTTACGACTGGGGGCAATATGGCTACACCTTC
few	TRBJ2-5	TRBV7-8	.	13	CASSFGQGKTQYF	TGTGCCAGCAGCTTTGGGCAGGGGAAGACCCAGTACTTC
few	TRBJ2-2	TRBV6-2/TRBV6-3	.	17	CASSYSILARAPGELFF	TGTGCCAGCAGTTACTCGATCCTAGCTAGGGCCCCCGGGGAGCTGTTTTTT
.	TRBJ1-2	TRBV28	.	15	CASSVTLGGYRGYTF	TGTGCCAGCAGTGTCACCCTAGGGGGGTATAGGGGCTACACCTTC
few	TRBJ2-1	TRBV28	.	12	CASSSRAGEQFF	TGTGCCAGCAGTTCGAGGGCCGGTGAGCAGTTCTTC
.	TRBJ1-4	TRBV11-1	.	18	CASSLVGGSKATNEKLFF	TGTGCCAGCAGCTTAGTCGGAGGTAGCAAGGCCACTAATGAAAAACTGTTTTTT
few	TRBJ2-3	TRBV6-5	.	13	CASSYLTGREQYF	TGTGCCAGCAGTTACTTAACAGGGCGAGAACAGTATTTT
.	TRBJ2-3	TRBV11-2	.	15	CASSAGGVLTDTQYF	TGTGCCAGCAGCGCAGGCGGCGTACTCACAGATACGCAGTATTTT
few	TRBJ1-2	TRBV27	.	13	CASRMGPTGGYTF	TGTGCCAGCAGAATGGGCCCAACGGGTGGCTACACCTTC
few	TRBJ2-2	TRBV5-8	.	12	CASSLIRGELFF	TGTGCCAGCAGTTTAATACGAGGGGAGCTGTTTTTT
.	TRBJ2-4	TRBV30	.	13	CAWSGLAKNIQYF	TGTGCCTGGAGTGGGCTAGCCAAAAACATTCAGTACTTC
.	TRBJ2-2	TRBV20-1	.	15	CSASTSKPNTGELFF	TGCAGTGCTTCAACTAGCAAGCCGAACACCGGGGAGCTGTTTTTT
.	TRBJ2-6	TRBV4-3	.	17	CASSQDLVRSGANVLTF	TGCGCCAGCAGCCAAGATCTAGTTAGGTCTGGGGCCAACGTCCTGACTTTC
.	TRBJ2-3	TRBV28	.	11	CATERGDTQYF	TGTGCCACAGAACGGGGGGATACGCAGTATTTT
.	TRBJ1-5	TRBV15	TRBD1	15	CATSRLRQGSQPQHF	TGTGCCACCAGCAGACTTCGACAGGGGAGCCAGCCCCAGCATTTT
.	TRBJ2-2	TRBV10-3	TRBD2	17	CANKGLAGVGGTGELFF	TGTGCCAACAAGGGACTAGCGGGAGTGGGTGGCACCGGGGAGCTGTTTTTT
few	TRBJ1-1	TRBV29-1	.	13	CSVVKQMNTEAFF	TGCAGCGTTGTGAAACAGATGAACACTGAAGCTTTCTTT
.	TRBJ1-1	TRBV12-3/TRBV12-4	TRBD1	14	CASSGDRTNTEAFF	TGTGCCAGCAGTGGGGACAGGACGAACACTGAAGCTTTCTTT
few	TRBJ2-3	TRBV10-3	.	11	CAISAGDTQYF	TGTGCCATCAGTGCGGGAGATACGCAGTATTTT
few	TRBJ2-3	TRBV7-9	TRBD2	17	CASSLAGRLAGTDTQYF	TGTGCCAGCAGCTTAGCGGGGAGACTAGCGGGAACCGATACGCAGTATTTT